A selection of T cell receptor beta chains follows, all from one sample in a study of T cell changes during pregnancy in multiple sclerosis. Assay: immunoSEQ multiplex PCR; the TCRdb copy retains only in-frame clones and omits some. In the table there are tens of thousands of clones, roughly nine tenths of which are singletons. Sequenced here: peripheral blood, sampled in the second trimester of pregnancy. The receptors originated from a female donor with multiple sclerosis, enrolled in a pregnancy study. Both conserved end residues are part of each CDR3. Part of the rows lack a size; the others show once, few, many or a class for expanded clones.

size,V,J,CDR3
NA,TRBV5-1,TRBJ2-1,CASSWTGGSSYNEQFF
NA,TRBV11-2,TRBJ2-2,CASSLGYRGQGFVGELFF
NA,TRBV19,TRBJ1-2,CASSIGQRNGYTF
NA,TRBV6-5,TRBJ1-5,CASSYSAEGSDQPQHF
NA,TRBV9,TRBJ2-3,CASSVGGLATDTQYF
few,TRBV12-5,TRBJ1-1,CASGLPTGGTEAFF
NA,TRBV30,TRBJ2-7,CAWSNHREQYF
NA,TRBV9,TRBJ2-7,CASSVGSQGVSSYEQYF
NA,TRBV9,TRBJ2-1,CASSVGTNYNEQFF
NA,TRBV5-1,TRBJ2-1,CASRREVGNEQFF